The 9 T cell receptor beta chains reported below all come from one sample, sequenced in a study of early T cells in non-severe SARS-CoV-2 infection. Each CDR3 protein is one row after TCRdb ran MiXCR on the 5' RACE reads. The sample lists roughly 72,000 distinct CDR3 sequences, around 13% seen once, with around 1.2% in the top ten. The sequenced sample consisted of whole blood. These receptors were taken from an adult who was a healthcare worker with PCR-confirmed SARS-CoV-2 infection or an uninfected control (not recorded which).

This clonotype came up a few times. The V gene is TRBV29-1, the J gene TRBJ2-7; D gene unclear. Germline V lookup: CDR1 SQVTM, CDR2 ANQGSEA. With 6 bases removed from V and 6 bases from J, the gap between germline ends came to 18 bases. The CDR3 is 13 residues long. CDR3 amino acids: CSVRPAVSSEQYF. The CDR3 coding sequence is TGCAGCGTCCGACCCGCGGTGAGTTCCGAGCAGTACTTC.

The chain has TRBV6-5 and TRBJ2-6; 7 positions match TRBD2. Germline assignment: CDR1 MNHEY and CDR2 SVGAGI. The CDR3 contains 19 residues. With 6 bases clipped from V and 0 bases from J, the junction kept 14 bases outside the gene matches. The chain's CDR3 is CASRGSFRGVNSGANVLTF. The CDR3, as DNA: TGTGCCAGCAGAGGATCCTTTCGGGGGGTGAACTCTGGGGCCAACGTCCTGACTTTC.

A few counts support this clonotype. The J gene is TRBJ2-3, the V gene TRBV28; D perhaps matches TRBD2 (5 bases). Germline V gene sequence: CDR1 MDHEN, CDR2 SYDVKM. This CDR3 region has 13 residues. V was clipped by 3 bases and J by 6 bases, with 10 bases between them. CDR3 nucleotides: TGTGCCAGCAGTTTGGCGGGCTCGGATACGCAGTATTTT. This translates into CASSLAGSDTQYF.

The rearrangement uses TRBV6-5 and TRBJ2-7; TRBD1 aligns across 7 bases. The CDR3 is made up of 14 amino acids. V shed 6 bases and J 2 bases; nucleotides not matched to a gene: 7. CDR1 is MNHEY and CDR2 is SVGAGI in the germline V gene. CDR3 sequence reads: CASRRGGQAYEQYF. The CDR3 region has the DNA TGTGCCAGCAGAAGAGGAGGACAGGCCTACGAGCAGTACTTC.

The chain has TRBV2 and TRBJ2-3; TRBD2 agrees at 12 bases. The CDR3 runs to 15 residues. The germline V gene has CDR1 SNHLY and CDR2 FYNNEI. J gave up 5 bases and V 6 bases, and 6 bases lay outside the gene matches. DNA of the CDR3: TGTGCCAGCAGCAGGACTAGCGGGGACAGAGATACGCAGTATTTT. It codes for CASSRTSGDRDTQYF.

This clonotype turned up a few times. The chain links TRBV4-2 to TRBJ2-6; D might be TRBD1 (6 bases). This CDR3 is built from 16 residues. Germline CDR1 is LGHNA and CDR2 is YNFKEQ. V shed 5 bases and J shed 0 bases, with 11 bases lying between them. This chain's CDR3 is CASSERGSSGANVLTF. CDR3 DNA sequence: TGTGCCAGCAGCGAAAGGGGGTCCTCTGGGGCCAACGTCCTGACTTTC.

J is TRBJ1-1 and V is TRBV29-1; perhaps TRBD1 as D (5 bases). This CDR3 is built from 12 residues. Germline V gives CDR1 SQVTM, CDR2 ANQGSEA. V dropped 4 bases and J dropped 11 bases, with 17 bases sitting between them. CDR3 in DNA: TGCAGCGTTGTAGGGATGGAAAAGGGGGCTTTCTTT. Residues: CSVVGMEKGAFF.

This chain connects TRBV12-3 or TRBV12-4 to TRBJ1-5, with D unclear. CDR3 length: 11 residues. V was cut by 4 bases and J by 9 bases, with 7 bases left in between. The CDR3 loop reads CASSSLGPQHF. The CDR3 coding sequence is TGTGCCAGCAGTTCTCTGGGGCCCCAGCATTTT.

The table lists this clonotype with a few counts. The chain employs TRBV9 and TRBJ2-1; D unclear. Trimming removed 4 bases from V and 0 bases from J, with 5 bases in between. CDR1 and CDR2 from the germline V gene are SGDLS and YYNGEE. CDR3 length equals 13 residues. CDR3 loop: CASSPHSYNEQFF. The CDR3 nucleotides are TGTGCCAGCAGCCCTCACTCCTACAATGAGCAGTTCTTC.